This T cell receptor (beta chain) comes out of a study of beta chain features in type 1 diabetes. Expressed TCRB transcripts were sequenced because the isolated RNA had all been reverse transcribed beforehand. Profiling relied on immunoSEQ multiplex PCR, and the TCRdb table lists in-frame clones only, not all of them. The sample has approximately 200,000 clones; about 9.3% are singletons. Central memory, naive, regulatory and stem cell-like memory CD4+ cells were sorted by CD45RO/CCR7/CD25/CD127/CD95/CD27. This TCR was sampled from a woman aged 18-29 years in good health. The sample comprised naive CD4+ T cells from blood.

The CDR3 DNA reads as TGTGCCAGCAGTAGGGTCTGGGGGGGGAGACTATCTCAGGATACGCAGTATTTT. Protein: CASSRVWGGRLSQDTQYF. This chain links TRBV25-1 with TRBJ2-3, with 7 bases matching TRBD2. Germline CDR1 MGHDK, CDR2 SYGVNS. With 5 bases clipped from V and 6 bases from J, the junction kept 20 bases outside the gene matches. This CDR3 has 18 amino acids.